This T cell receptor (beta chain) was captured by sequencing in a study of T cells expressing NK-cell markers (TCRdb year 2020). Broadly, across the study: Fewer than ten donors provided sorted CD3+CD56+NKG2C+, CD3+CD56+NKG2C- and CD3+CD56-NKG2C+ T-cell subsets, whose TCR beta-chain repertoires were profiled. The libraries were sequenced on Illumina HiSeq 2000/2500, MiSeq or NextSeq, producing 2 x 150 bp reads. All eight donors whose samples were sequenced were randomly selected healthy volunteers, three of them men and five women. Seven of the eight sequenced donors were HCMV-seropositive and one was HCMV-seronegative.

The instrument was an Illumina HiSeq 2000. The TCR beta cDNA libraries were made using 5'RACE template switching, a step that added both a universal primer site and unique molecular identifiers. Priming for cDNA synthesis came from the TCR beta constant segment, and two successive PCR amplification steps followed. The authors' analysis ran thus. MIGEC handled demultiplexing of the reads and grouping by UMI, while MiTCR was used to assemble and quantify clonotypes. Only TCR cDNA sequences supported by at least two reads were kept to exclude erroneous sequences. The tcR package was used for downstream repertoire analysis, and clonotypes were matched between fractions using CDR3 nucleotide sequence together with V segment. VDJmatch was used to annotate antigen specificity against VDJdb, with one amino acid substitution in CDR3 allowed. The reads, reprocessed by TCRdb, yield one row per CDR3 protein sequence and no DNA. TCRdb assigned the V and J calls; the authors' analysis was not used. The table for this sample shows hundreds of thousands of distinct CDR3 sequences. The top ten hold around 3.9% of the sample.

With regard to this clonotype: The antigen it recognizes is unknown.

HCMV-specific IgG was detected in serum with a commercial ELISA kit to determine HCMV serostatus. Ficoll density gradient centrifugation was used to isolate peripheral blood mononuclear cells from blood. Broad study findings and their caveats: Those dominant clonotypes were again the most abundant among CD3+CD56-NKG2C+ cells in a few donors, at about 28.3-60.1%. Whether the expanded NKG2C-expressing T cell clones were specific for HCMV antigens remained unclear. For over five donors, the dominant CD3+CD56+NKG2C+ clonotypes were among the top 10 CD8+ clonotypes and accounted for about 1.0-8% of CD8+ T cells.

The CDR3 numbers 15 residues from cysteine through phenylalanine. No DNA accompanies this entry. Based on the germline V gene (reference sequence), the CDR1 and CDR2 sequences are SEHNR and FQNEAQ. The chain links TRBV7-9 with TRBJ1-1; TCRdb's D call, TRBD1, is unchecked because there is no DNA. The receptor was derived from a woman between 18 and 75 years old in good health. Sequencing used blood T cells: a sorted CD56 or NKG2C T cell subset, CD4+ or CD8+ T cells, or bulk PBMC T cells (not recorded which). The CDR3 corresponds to CASSLDLRAGTEAFF.